This is a list of T cell receptor beta chains from one sample in a study of graft-versus-host responses after intestinal transplantation. Their cognate antigens are unknown. Sequencing was performed with immunoSEQ multiplex PCR; in TCRdb, only in-frame clones are kept and a portion is missing. In the table there are 80,000 to 95,000 clones, around nine tenths of which are singletons. The sample here was unstimulated CD8+ T cells sorted from spleen or lymph node cells, taken before intestinal transplant. Receptors were obtained from a human donor who received an intestinal transplant. The CDR3 runs from the conserved cysteine through the conserved F or W. Each record gives: clone size, D gene, J gene, V gene, CDR3 DNA, CDR3 protein. The D gene is left open where the match is weak. Clone sizes are given selectively: once, few, many, or a class where the clone is expanded.

abundance: .; d_gene: .; j_gene: TRBJ1-2; v_gene: TRBV9; CDR3nt: TGTGCCAGTCAGTCGGTCTATGGCTACACCTTC; CDR3aa: CASQSVYGYTF
abundance: .; d_gene: .; j_gene: TRBJ2-7; v_gene: TRBV2; CDR3nt: TGTGCCAGCGAAGGGATGGGGAGGCAATCCTACGAGCAGTACTTC; CDR3aa: CASEGMGRQSYEQYF
abundance: .; d_gene: TRBD2; j_gene: TRBJ2-7; v_gene: TRBV13; CDR3nt: TGTGCCAGCAGCTTAGCGGGAGGGCGGTACGAGCAGTACTTC; CDR3aa: CASSLAGGRYEQYF
abundance: .; d_gene: .; j_gene: TRBJ2-7; v_gene: TRBV6-5; CDR3nt: TGTGCCAGCAGAAAGACGGGCTACGAGCAGTACTTC; CDR3aa: CASRKTGYEQYF
abundance: .; d_gene: TRBD1; j_gene: TRBJ1-2; v_gene: TRBV4-3; CDR3nt: TGCGCCAGCAGGGGGACAGGGGGCTTCTCCAACTATGGCTACACCTTC; CDR3aa: CASRGTGGFSNYGYTF
abundance: .; d_gene: .; j_gene: TRBJ2-7; v_gene: TRBV2; CDR3nt: TGTGCCAGCAGTGGGAACGAGGGACGGGCTTACGAGCAGTACTTC; CDR3aa: CASSGNEGRAYEQYF
abundance: .; d_gene: TRBD1; j_gene: TRBJ1-6; v_gene: TRBV7-6; CDR3nt: TGTGCCAGCAGCTTAGGGCACGGACAGGGGGACTCACCCCTCCACTTT; CDR3aa: CASSLGHGQGDSPLHF
abundance: .; d_gene: TRBD2; j_gene: TRBJ2-5; v_gene: TRBV7-3; CDR3nt: TGTGCCAGCAGCCCTTTAGCGGGGCCCCAAGAGACCCAGTACTTC; CDR3aa: CASSPLAGPQETQYF
abundance: .; d_gene: TRBD2; j_gene: TRBJ2-7; v_gene: TRBV10-1; CDR3nt: TGCGCCAGCAGTTATGGACTAGCGGAACTATCCTACGAGCAGTACTTC; CDR3aa: CASSYGLAELSYEQYF
abundance: .; d_gene: .; j_gene: TRBJ2-5; v_gene: TRBV7-7; CDR3nt: TGTGCCAGCAGCCTGTTTGCCGGAGGTCCCCAAGAGACCCAGTACTTC; CDR3aa: CASSLFAGGPQETQYF
abundance: .; d_gene: .; j_gene: TRBJ1-5; v_gene: TRBV27; CDR3nt: TGTGCCAGCAGTTTAGGGCCTCAGGGTAATCAGCCCCAGCATTTT; CDR3aa: CASSLGPQGNQPQHF
abundance: .; d_gene: TRBD1; j_gene: TRBJ1-1; v_gene: TRBV7-9; CDR3nt: TGTGCCGGAAGACACGGGACAGGGGTTACTGAAGCTTTCTTT; CDR3aa: CAGRHGTGVTEAFF
abundance: .; d_gene: TRBD2; j_gene: TRBJ2-3; v_gene: TRBV6-6; CDR3nt: TGTGCCAGCAGTTGGGACTACACAGATACGCAGTATTTT; CDR3aa: CASSWDYTDTQYF
abundance: .; d_gene: .; j_gene: TRBJ2-5; v_gene: TRBV27; CDR3nt: TGTGCCAGCAGTCCATCCCCGGGTTGGGGCGTTGGAGAGACCCAGTACTTC; CDR3aa: CASSPSPGWGVGETQYF
abundance: .; d_gene: TRBD2; j_gene: TRBJ2-1; v_gene: TRBV9; CDR3nt: TGTGCCAGCAGCGCCGGCGGGGGGGGAAATGAGCAGTTCTTC; CDR3aa: CASSAGGGGNEQFF
abundance: few; d_gene: .; j_gene: TRBJ1-6; v_gene: TRBV4-2; CDR3nt: TGTGCCAGCAGCTCTGAGGGGGAGCTGGCTACACCCCTCCACTTT; CDR3aa: CASSSEGELATPLHF
abundance: .; d_gene: TRBD2; j_gene: TRBJ2-1; v_gene: TRBV7-2; CDR3nt: TGTGCCAGCAGCTTATTCACGGCGGGGGACAATGAGCAGTTCTTC; CDR3aa: CASSLFTAGDNEQFF
abundance: .; d_gene: .; j_gene: TRBJ1-1; v_gene: TRBV4-1; CDR3nt: TGCGCCAGCAGCCAAGATCTGGTAAAGCTTTTCTTT; CDR3aa: CASSQDLVKLFF
abundance: .; d_gene: .; j_gene: TRBJ1-2; v_gene: TRBV5-4; CDR3nt: TGTGCCAGCAGCCAACTCGGGACGGACTATGGCTACACCTTC; CDR3aa: CASSQLGTDYGYTF
abundance: .; d_gene: .; j_gene: TRBJ2-1; v_gene: TRBV10-3; CDR3nt: TGTGCCATCAGTTTTATTGGGACAAGCTCCTACAATGAGCAGTTCTTC; CDR3aa: CAISFIGTSSYNEQFF
abundance: .; d_gene: .; j_gene: TRBJ2-3; v_gene: TRBV29-1; CDR3nt: TGCAGCGTTGAGGGACCCTGGGCAGATACGCAGTATTTT; CDR3aa: CSVEGPWADTQYF
abundance: .; d_gene: .; j_gene: TRBJ2-1; v_gene: TRBV29-1; CDR3nt: TGCAGCGTTGAAGGGCACCTGGGGTACAATGAGCAGTTCTTC; CDR3aa: CSVEGHLGYNEQFF
abundance: .; d_gene: .; j_gene: TRBJ2-1; v_gene: TRBV6-6; CDR3nt: TGTGCCAGCAGTTACTACCACACTCCGCAGGACAAGCAGTTCTTC; CDR3aa: CASSYYHTPQDKQFF
abundance: .; d_gene: TRBD2; j_gene: TRBJ2-1; v_gene: TRBV29-1; CDR3nt: TGCAGCGTTGAAATTCTACTAGCGGGAGACAATGAGCAGTTCTTC; CDR3aa: CSVEILLAGDNEQFF
abundance: .; d_gene: .; j_gene: TRBJ1-4; v_gene: TRBV7-9; CDR3nt: TGTGCCAGCAGCTTTGGATGGAAACTGTTTTTT; CDR3aa: CASSFGWKLFF
abundance: .; d_gene: .; j_gene: TRBJ2-1; v_gene: TRBV19; CDR3nt: TGTGCCAGTAGTATAGTAGGGGCTAGTGATGAGCAGTTCTTC; CDR3aa: CASSIVGASDEQFF
abundance: .; d_gene: .; j_gene: TRBJ2-1; v_gene: TRBV6-1; CDR3nt: TGTGCCAGCAGAGGGGGGAGCTCCTACAATGAGCAGTTCTTC; CDR3aa: CASRGGSSYNEQFF
abundance: .; d_gene: .; j_gene: TRBJ1-1; v_gene: TRBV9; CDR3nt: TGTGCCAGCAGCGTAGGCGGCAATATGAACACTGAAGCTTTCTTT; CDR3aa: CASSVGGNMNTEAFF
abundance: .; d_gene: .; j_gene: TRBJ1-2; v_gene: TRBV7-9; CDR3nt: TGTGCCAGCAGCTCCGGGGGGGATGGCTACACCTTC; CDR3aa: CASSSGGDGYTF
abundance: .; d_gene: TRBD2; j_gene: TRBJ2-2; v_gene: TRBV9; CDR3nt: TGTGCCAGCAGCGAGGGGGCGGGAGGGCCATGGGCCGGGGAGCTGTTTTTT; CDR3aa: CASSEGAGGPWAGELFF
abundance: .; d_gene: .; j_gene: TRBJ2-2; v_gene: TRBV27; CDR3nt: TGTGCCAGCAGTCTCGGTGGGAGCGCCGGGGAGCTGTTTTTT; CDR3aa: CASSLGGSAGELFF
abundance: .; d_gene: .; j_gene: TRBJ2-1; v_gene: TRBV11-2; CDR3nt: TGTGCCAGCAGCTCAGCCCGGGACCGGGGGAGGAATGAGCAGTTCTTC; CDR3aa: CASSSARDRGRNEQFF
abundance: .; d_gene: .; j_gene: TRBJ2-3; v_gene: TRBV5-6; CDR3nt: TGTGCCAGCAACTTACTGGATCCCGTGGCAGATACGCAGTATTTT; CDR3aa: CASNLLDPVADTQYF
abundance: .; d_gene: .; j_gene: TRBJ2-7; v_gene: TRBV7-9; CDR3nt: TGTGCCAGCAGTACGTCATCCTACGAGCAGTGCTTC; CDR3aa: CASSTSSYEQCF
abundance: .; d_gene: TRBD2; j_gene: TRBJ2-1; v_gene: TRBV9; CDR3nt: TGTGCCAGCAGCCCCGGTAGCGGGAACTACAATGAGCAGTTCTTC; CDR3aa: CASSPGSGNYNEQFF
abundance: .; d_gene: TRBD1; j_gene: TRBJ1-4; v_gene: TRBV28; CDR3nt: TGTGCCAGCAGGGGTGGGACAGATAATGAAAAACTGTTTTTT; CDR3aa: CASRGGTDNEKLFF